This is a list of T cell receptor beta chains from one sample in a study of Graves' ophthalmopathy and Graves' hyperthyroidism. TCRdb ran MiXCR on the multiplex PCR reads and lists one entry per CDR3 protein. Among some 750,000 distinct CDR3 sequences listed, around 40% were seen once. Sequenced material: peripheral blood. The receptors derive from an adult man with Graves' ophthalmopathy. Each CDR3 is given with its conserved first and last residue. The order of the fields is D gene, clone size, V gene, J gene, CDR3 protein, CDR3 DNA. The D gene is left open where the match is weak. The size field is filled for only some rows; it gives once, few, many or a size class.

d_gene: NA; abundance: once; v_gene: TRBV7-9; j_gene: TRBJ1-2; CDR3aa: CAWRKRDRRDYGYTF; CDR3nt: TGTGCCTGGAGAAAGCGCGACAGGCGGGACTATGGCTACACCTTC
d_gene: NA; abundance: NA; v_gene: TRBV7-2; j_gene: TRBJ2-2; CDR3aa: CASRTRAGELFF; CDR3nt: TGTGCCAGCAGGACCCGGGCCGGGGAGCTGTTTTTT
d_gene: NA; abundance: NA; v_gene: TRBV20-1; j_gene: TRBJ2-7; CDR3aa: CSAREEGGALHEQYF; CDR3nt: TGCAGTGCTAGAGAGGAGGGGGGGGCTCTCCACGAGCAGTACTTC
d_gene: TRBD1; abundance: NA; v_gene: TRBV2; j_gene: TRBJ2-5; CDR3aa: CASSHRDRGNMYQETQYF; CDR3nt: TGTGCCAGCAGCCACCGGGACAGGGGAAACATGTACCAAGAGACCCAGTACTTC
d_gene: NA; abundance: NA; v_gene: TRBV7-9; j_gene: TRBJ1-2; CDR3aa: CASSQEGEIHYGYTF; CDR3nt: TGTGCCAGCAGCCAGGAGGGGGAGATACATTATGGCTACACCTTC
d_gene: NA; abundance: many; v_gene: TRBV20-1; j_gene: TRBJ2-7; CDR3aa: CSARDGRDGEQYF; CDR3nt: TGCAGTGCTAGAGATGGCAGGGATGGCGAGCAGTACTTC
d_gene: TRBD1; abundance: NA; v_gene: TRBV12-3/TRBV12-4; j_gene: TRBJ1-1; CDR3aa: CASSFLIRGRTRRSDTEAFF; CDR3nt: TGTGCCAGCAGTTTTTTGATCAGGGGGCGCACTCGCCGATCGGACACTGAAGCTTTCTTT
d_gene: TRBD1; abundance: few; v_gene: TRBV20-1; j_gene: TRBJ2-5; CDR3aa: CSATGLTGTERETQYF; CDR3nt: TGCAGTGCTACCGGTCTCACCGGGACAGAAAGAGAGACCCAGTACTTC
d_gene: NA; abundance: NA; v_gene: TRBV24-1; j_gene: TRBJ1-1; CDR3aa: CATSGPDGRAFF; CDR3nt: TGTGCCACCAGTGGGCCCGACGGTCGTGCTTTCTTT
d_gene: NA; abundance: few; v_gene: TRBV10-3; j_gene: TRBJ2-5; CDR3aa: CAISEGLVGTQYF; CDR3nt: TGTGCCATCAGTGAGGGCCTAGTTGGGACCCAGTACTTC
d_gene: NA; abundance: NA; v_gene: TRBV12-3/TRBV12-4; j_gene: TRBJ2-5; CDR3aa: CASSLGETQCF; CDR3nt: TGTGCCAGCAGTCTTGGGGAGACCCAGTGCTTC
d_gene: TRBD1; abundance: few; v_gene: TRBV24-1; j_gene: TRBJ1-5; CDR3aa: CASSPRDRGAVSNQPQHF; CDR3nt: TGTGCCAGCAGTCCCCGGGACAGGGGAGCGGTGAGCAATCAGCCCCAGCATTTT
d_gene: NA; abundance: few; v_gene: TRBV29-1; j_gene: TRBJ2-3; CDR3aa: CSVRDIIGTDTQYF; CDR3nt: TGCAGCGTGCGGGACATCATAGGGACAGATACGCAGTATTTT
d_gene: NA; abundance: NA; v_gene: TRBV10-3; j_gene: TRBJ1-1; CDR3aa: CAARPGAGSGEAFF; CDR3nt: TGTGCCGCTCGACCGGGGGCCGGTTCCGGTGAAGCTTTCTTT
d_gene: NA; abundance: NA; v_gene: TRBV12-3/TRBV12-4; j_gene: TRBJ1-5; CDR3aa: CASSVIYSNQPQHF; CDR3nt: TGTGCCAGCAGTGTCATTTATAGCAATCAGCCCCAGCATTTT
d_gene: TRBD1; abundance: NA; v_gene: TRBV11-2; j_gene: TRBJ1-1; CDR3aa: CASSQWTGAEAFF; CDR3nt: TGTGCCAGCAGCCAATGGACAGGAGCTGAAGCTTTCTTT
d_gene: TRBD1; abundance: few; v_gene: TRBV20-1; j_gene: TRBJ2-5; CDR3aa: CSARGDRFQETQYF; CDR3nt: TGCAGTGCTAGAGGGGACAGGTTCCAAGAGACCCAGTACTTC
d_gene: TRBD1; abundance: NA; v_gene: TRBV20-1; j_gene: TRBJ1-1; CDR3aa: CSARGQGRTEALF; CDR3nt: TGCAGTGCTAGGGGACAGGGGCGGACTGAAGCTCTCTTT
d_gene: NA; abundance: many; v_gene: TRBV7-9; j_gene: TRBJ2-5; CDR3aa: CASSLVLSAQYF; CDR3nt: TGTGCCAGCAGCTTAGTTTTGTCGGCCCAGTACTTC
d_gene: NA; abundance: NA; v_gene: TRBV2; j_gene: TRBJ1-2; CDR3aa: CASSEWDFYGYTF; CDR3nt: TGTGCCAGCAGTGAATGGGATTTCTATGGCTACACCTTC
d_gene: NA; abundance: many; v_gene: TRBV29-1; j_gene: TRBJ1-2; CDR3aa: CSAEGANYGYTF; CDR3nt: TGCAGCGCCGAGGGAGCCAACTATGGCTACACCTTC
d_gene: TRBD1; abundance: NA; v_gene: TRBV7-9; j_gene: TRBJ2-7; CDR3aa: CASSSGQLNPLSSPYEQYF; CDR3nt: TGTGCCAGCAGCTCGGGACAGCTAAACCCATTATCTAGCCCCTACGAGCAGTACTTC
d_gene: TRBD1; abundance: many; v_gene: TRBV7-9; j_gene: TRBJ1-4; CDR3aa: CASRPGQGGEKLFF; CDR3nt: TGTGCCAGCAGACCTGGACAGGGGGGCGAAAAACTGTTTTTT
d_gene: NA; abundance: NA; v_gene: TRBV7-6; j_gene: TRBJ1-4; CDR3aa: CASSLLVRADGSEKLFF; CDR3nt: TGTGCCAGCAGCCTCCTAGTACGGGCCGACGGTAGTGAAAAACTGTTTTTT
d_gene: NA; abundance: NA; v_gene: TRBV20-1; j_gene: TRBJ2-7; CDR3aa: CSAKGHRYEQYF; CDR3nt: TGCAGTGCTAAAGGACACCGATACGAGCAGTACTTC
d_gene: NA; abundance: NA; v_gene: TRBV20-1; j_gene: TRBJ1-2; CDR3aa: CSARAQPGGGNYGYTF; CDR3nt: TGCAGTGCTAGAGCTCAGCCCGGGGGAGGCAACTATGGCTACACCTTC
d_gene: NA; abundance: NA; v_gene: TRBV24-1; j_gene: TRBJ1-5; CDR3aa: CASSTDNSNQPQHF; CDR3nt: TGTGCCAGCTCGACAGACAATAGCAATCAGCCCCAGCATTTT
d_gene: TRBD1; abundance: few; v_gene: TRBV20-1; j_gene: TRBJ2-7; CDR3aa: CSARDPDRVHEQYF; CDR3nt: TGCAGTGCTAGAGATCCTGACAGGGTACACGAGCAGTACTTC
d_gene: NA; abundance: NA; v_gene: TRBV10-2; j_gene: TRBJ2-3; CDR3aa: CASGSQSKTDTQYF; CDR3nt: TGCGCCAGCGGGTCCCAGAGCAAAACAGATACGCAGTATTTT
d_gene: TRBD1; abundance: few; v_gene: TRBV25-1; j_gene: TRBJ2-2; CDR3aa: CASSSLKGAGGELFF; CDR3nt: TGTGCCAGCAGTTCTCTCAAGGGGGCGGGCGGGGAGCTGTTTTTT
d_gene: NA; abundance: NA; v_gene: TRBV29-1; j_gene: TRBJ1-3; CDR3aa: CSVEDLRAAVIIYF; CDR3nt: TGCAGCGTTGAAGATCTCAGGGCTGCTGTCATCATATATTTT
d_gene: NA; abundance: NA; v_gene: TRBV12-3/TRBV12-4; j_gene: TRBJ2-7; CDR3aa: CANLRQGGHEQYF; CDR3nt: TGTGCCAACCTTCGACAGGGAGGACACGAGCAGTACTTC
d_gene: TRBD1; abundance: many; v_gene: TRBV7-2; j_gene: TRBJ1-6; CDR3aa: CASSLESQGTYNSPLHF; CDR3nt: TGTGCCAGCAGCTTAGAATCACAGGGGACCTATAATTCACCCCTCCACTTT
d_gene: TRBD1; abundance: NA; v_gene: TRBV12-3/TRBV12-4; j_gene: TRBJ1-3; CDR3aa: CASSDRGFGNTIYF; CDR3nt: TGTGCCAGCAGCGACAGGGGATTTGGAAACACCATATATTTT
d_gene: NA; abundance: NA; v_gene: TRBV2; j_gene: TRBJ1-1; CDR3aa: CASSGTAIEAFF; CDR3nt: TGTGCCAGCAGTGGGACAGCGATTGAAGCTTTCTTT
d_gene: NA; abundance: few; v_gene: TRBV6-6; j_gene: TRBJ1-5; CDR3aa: CASSYTDSPSNQPQHF; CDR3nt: TGTGCCAGCAGCTATACGGACAGCCCTAGCAATCAGCCCCAGCATTTT
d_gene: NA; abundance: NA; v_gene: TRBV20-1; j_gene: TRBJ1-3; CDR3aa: CSARDTLRNTIYF; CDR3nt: TGCAGTGCTAGAGATACCCTCAGAAACACCATATATTTT
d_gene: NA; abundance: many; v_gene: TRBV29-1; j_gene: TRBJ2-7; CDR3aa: CSGSQVGGYEQYF; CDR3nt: TGCAGCGGGTCACAGGTTGGAGGCTACGAGCAGTACTTC
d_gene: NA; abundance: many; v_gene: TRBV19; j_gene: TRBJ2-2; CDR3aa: CATWDQNTGELFF; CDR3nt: TGTGCCACCTGGGACCAAAACACCGGGGAGCTGTTTTTT
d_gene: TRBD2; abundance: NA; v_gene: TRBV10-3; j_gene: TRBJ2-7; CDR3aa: CAISSGSIREQYF; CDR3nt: TGTGCCATATCTAGCGGGAGTATTCGCGAGCAGTACTTC
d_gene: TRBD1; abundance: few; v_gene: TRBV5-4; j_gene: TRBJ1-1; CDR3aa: CASSDPRDSWTEAFF; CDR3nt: TGTGCCAGCAGCGACCCTCGGGACAGCTGGACTGAAGCTTTCTTT
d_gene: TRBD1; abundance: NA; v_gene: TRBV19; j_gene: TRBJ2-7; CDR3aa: CASSLTGQGASYEQYF; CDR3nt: TGCGCCAGCAGCCTCACGGGACAGGGGGCAAGCTACGAGCAGTACTTC
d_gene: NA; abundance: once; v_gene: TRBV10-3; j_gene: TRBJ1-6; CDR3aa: CASSPCSGGSPLHF; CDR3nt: TGTGCCAGCAGCCCATGCTCGGGGGGTTCACCCCTCCACTTT
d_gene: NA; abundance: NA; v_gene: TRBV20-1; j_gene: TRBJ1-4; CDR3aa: CSASKTTVRNEKLFF; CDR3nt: TGCAGTGCTAGTAAAACGACAGTTAGAAATGAAAAACTGTTTTTT
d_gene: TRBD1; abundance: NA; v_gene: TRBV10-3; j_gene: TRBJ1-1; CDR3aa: CAAKTGLTEAFF; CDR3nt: TGTGCCGCTAAGACAGGGTTGACTGAAGCTTTCTTT
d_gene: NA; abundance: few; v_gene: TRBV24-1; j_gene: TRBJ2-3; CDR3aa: CATSDLSTADTQYF; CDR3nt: TGTGCCACCAGTGACCTTAGTACGGCAGATACGCAGTATTTT
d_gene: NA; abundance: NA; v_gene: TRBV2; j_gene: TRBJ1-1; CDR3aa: CASSEGYSGAAFF; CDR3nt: TGTGCCAGCAGTGAAGGTTATAGCGGGGCGGCTTTCTTT
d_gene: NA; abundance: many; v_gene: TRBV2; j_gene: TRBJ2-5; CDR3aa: CASAGETQYF; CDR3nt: TGTGCCAGCGCGGGGGAGACCCAGTACTTC
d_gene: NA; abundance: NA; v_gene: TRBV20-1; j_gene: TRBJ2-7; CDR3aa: CSAGPLEQYF; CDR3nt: TGCAGTGCCGGCCCCTTGGAGCAGTACTTC
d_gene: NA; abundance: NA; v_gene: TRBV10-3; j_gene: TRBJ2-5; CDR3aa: CAITGSLGETQYF; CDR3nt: TGTGCCATTACAGGGAGTCTTGGTGAGACCCAGTACTTC
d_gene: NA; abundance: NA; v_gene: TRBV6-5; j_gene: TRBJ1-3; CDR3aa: CASSSNSGTLKGNTIYF; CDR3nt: TGTGCCAGCAGTTCAAATTCCGGGACGCTAAAGGGAAACACCATATATTTT
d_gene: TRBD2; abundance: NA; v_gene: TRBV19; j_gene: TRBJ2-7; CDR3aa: CASSLGTTTYEQYF; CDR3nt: TGTGCCAGTAGCCTCGGGACTACTACCTACGAGCAGTACTTC
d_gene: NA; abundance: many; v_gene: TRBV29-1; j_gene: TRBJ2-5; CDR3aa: CSVDDPARETQYF; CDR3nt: TGCAGCGTTGATGACCCCGCTAGAGAGACCCAGTACTTC
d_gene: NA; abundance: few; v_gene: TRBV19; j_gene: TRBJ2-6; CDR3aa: CASSPKGWGLPLGGANVLTF; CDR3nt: TGTGCCAGTAGTCCCAAAGGCTGGGGACTGCCTTTGGGGGGGGCCAACGTCCTGACTTTC
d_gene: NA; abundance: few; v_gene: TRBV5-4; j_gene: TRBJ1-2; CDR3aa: CASSFSTGQTNYGYTF; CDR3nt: TGTGCCAGCAGCTTCTCCACAGGGCAGACTAACTATGGCTACACCTTC
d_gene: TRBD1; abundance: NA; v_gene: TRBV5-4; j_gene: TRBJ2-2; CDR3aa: CASSLEAGQAAGELFF; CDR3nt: TGTGCCAGCAGCTTGGAGGCAGGACAGGCGGCCGGGGAGCTGTTTTTT
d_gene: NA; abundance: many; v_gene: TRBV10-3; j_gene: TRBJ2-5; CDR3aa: CAISADLQETQYF; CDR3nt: TGTGCCATCAGCGCGGATCTTCAAGAGACCCAGTACTTC
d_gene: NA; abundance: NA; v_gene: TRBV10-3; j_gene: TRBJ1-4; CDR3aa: CAISFNEKLFF; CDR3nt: TGTGCCATCAGTTTTAATGAAAAACTGTTTTTT
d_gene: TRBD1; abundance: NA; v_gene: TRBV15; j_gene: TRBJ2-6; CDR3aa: CATSTQGASGANVLTF; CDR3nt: TGTGCCACCAGCACCCAGGGGGCCTCTGGGGCCAACGTCCTGACTTTC
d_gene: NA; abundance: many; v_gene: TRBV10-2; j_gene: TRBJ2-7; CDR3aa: CASGPLNEQYF; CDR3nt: TGCGCCAGCGGACCCCTGAACGAGCAGTACTTC